These 9 T cell receptor beta chains originate from one sample sequenced in a study of cytomegalovirus exposure and HLA in healthy donors. Generated by immunoSEQ multiplex PCR, the TCRdb table keeps only in-frame clones and is missing some. The table includes a few hundred thousand clones, more than 80% detected once. The sample was PBMCs. These receptors were obtained from a woman aged 18-29 years in good health and CMV-seronegative.

The rearrangement joins TRBV19 to TRBJ2-1; 14 positions agree with TRBD2. V dropped 0 bases and J dropped 15; count of bases not matched to a gene: 10. The CDR3 is 16 residues long. Germline V gene sequence: CDR1 LNHDA, CDR2 SQIVND (reference sequence). CDR3: CASSIDLTSGRASVFF. DNA for the CDR3: TGTGCCAGTAGTATAGACCTGACTAGCGGGAGGGCTTCAGTGTTCTTC.

V gene TRBV4-3 combines with J gene TRBJ2-7, with 12 positions matching TRBD2. Germline lookup yields CDR1 LGHNA and CDR2 YSLEER. J was trimmed by 2 bases and V by 1 base; bases with no gene match: 0. CDR3 length: 15 amino acids. CDR3 region: CASSQGLAGAYEQYF. In DNA form, the CDR3 reads TGCGCCAGCAGCCAAGGACTAGCGGGAGCCTACGAGCAGTACTTC.

The CDR3 DNA is TGTGCCAGCAGCTGGGGGGACGGCAATGAGCAGTTCTTC. Its protein is CASSWGDGNEQFF. The rearrangement links TRBV13 to TRBJ2-1; possibly TRBD2 for D (6 bases). V was clipped by 4 bases and J by 6 bases, with 10 bases between them. There are 13 residues in the CDR3. Germline lookup yields CDR1 PRHDT and CDR2 FYEKMQ (reference sequence).

The rearrangement links TRBV6-6 to TRBJ2-1; 9 nucleotides agree with TRBD1. This CDR3 comprises 16 residues. J was trimmed by 4 bases and V by 0 bases; bases with no gene match: 4. Looked up from germline, CDR1 is MNHNY and CDR2 is SVGAGI (reference sequence). In DNA form, the CDR3 reads TGTGCCAGCAGTTACTCACAGGGGGCGAAATACAATGAGCAGTTCTTC. This encodes CASSYSQGAKYNEQFF.

The chain links TRBV5-6 to TRBJ2-7; the D gene is possibly TRBD1 (6 bases). V was clipped by 2 bases and J by 9 bases, with 24 bases between them. Germline loops: CDR1 SGHDT, CDR2 YYEEEE. CDR3 length: 16 residues. The chain's CDR3 is CASSFRAGGLATGQYF. CDR3 in DNA: TGTGCCAGCAGCTTCCGCGCTGGAGGTTTGGCGACAGGGCAGTACTTC.

The chain is built from TRBV2 and TRBJ2-3; maybe TRBD2 (6 bases). The V end was cut by 4 bases, the J end by 6 bases, with 14 bases between. This CDR3 has 14 residues. Germline values: CDR1 SNHLY, CDR2 FYNNEI. CDR3 amino acids: CASSGRLGGDTQYF. CDR3 sequence (DNA): TGTGCCAGCAGTGGAAGGCTTGGGGGGGATACGCAGTATTTT. Filled out from reference TRBV2 and TRBJ2-3, the complete variable domain reads EPEVTQTPSHQVTQMGQEVILRCVPISNHLYFYWYRQILGQKVEFLVSFYNNEISEKSEIFDDQFSVERPDGSNFTLKIRSTKLEDSAMYFCASSGRLGGDTQYFGPGTRLTVL.

The chain carries TRBV4-2 and TRBJ2-7; TRBD1 aligns across 8 bases. The CDR3 loop spans 15 amino acids. Trimming took 3 bases from V and 4 from J; bases not matched to a gene: 8. Per germline, CDR1 LGHNA and CDR2 YNFKEQ. The CDR3: CASSHPGQGAYEQYF. For the CDR3, the DNA is TGTGCCAGCAGCCACCCAGGGCAGGGGGCATACGAGCAGTACTTC.

The chain employs TRBV27 and TRBJ1-2, with TRBD1 as a possible D gene (5 bases). Germline lookup yields CDR1 MNHEY and CDR2 SMNVEV (reference sequence). Trimming cost V 7 bases and J 0 bases, with 27 bases left between them. The CDR3 is 19 residues long. This chain's CDR3 is CASTPRGRALPLANYGYTF. In DNA form, the CDR3 reads TGTGCCAGCACCCCTCGGGGGAGAGCCCTGCCCTTAGCTAACTATGGCTACACCTTC.

The chain carries TRBV28 and TRBJ2-7; 9 nucleotides agree with TRBD1. This CDR3 has 13 amino acids. V shed 11 bases and J 3 bases; nucleotides not matched to a gene: 8. Looked up from germline, CDR1 is MDHEN and CDR2 is SYDVKM. The CDR3 is CAGSPGQGYEQYF. As DNA, the CDR3 is TGTGCCGGATCACCGGGACAGGGCTACGAGCAGTACTTC.